This T cell receptor beta chain was identified during a study of cytomegalovirus exposure and HLA in healthy donors. Regarding the study as a whole: Donors were assumed by presence/absence analyses to have roughly uniform sequencing depth. Earlier results showed most TCR beta V segments being productive about 87% or about 30% of the time. The study recorded over 150 TCR beta chains that were cytomegalovirus-associated.

The study ran its PCR with 60 Vbeta and 13 Jbeta primers. The repertoire was sequenced with immunoSEQ multiplex PCR; TCRdb's copy has only in-frame clones and lacks some. The sample shows 85,000 to 120,000 clones, 71% of them seen only once. Worth noting for this clone: No antigen is known for it.

The trim removed 3 bases at V and 6 bases at J, leaving 7 bases unmatched. There are 15 residues in the CDR3. The germline V gene encodes CDR1 SGHRS and CDR2 YFSETQ. The TCR sequence derives from a female donor in good health and CMV-seronegative. Sequencing was carried out using PBMCs. J is TRBJ2-7 and V is TRBV5-1; 12 nucleotides agree with TRBD1. CDR3 sequence reads: CASSSSRDRGLEQYF. In nucleotides, the CDR3 is TGCGCCAGCAGCTCCTCCCGGGACAGGGGGCTCGAGCAGTACTTC.